This TCR beta chain was retrieved from a study of T cell clonotyping in hematopoietic cell transplantation. This sample's time point: recipient sample about 28 days before transplant, after cytoreduction. About this clone: Antigen unknown.

Germline lookup yields CDR1 SGHRS and CDR2 YFSETQ. The CDR3 consists of 16 residues. Trimming took 3 bases from V and 0 from J, leaving 10 bases between them. Regarding the study as a whole: Without cell sorting, CD4 versus CD8 contributions remain unresolved. Pathologically expanded recipient clonotypes increased progressively from day 30 to day 180 as diversity fell.

Some clones are missing from TCRdb's copy, which holds only in-frame ones; the method was immunoSEQ multiplex PCR. The sample has approximately 9,000 clones; under 85% are singletons. Source: peripheral blood mononuclear cells, taken before stem cell transplant. The receptor was isolated from a man aged 60-69 years with acute myeloid leukemia. Some clones in this sample may be carry-over from other donors' samples. The V call is TRBV5-1, the J call TRBJ2-6, with D perhaps TRBD1 (6 bases). CDR3 sequence: CASSSSGDSGANVLTF. The CDR3 DNA is TGCGCCAGCAGCTCATCAGGGGACTCTGGGGCCAACGTCCTGACTTTC. Drawing the rest from reference TRBV5-1 and TRBJ2-6, the complete variable domain is KAGVTQTPRYLIKTRGQQVTLSCSPISGHRSVSWYQQTPGQGLQFLFEYFSETQRNKGNFPGRFSGRQFSNSRSEMNVSTLELGDSALYLCASSSSGDSGANVLTFGAGSRLTVL.